The 21 T cell receptor beta chains given below trace back to one sample, sequenced in a study of cytomegalovirus exposure and HLA in healthy donors. PCR employed 60 Vbeta and 13 Jbeta primers. Some clones are missing from TCRdb's copy, which holds only in-frame ones; the method was immunoSEQ multiplex PCR. Altogether more than 95,000 clones are present, 70% to 85% being singletons, with the ten largest covering 5% to 6%. The sequenced sample was PBMCs. The receptors were sampled from a woman under 30 in good health and CMV-seropositive.

The chain joins TRBV30 to TRBJ1-2; no reliable D call. Trimming took off 8 bases at V and 5 bases at J, with 9 bases between the two ends. The germline V gene has CDR1 GTSNPN and CDR2 SVGIG (reference sequence). CDR3 length equals 10 residues. The CDR3 is CALERYGYTF. In nucleotides, the CDR3 is TGTGCCCTAGAACGGTATGGCTACACCTTC.

This clone was counted only a few times. V and J are TRBV7-9 and TRBJ2-1; 9 bases are a match to TRBD2. The germline V gene encodes CDR1 SEHNR and CDR2 FQNEAQ (reference sequence). The junction had 6 bases not matched to a gene; V was cut back by 3 bases and J by 9 bases. This CDR3 contains 14 residues. The CDR3 loop is CASSFAGGPSEQFF. CDR3 nucleotides: TGTGCCAGCAGCTTTGCGGGAGGGCCGAGTGAGCAGTTCTTC. Full variable domain (outside the CDR3, taken from reference TRBV7-9 and TRBJ2-1): DTGVSQNPRHKITKRGQNVTFRCDPISEHNRLYWYRQTLGQGPEFLTYFQNEAQLEKSRLLSDRFSAERPKGSFSTLEIQRTEQGDSAMYLCASSFAGGPSEQFFGPGTRLTVL.

V is TRBV7-9 and J is TRBJ2-7, with D perhaps matching TRBD1 (5 bases). The CDR3 covers 14 residues. Trimming removed 3 bases from V and 3 bases from J, with 12 bases in between. Per the germline V gene, CDR1 is SEHNR and CDR2 is FQNEAQ (reference sequence). CDR3 amino acids: CASSFSGQGYEQYF. The CDR3 nucleotides are TGTGCCAGCAGCTTTTCCGGGCAGGGCTACGAGCAGTACTTC.

This clone has a handful of counts. In DNA, the CDR3 is TGCAGCGGGGACAGGGGCACTGAAGCTTTCTTT. It is translated as CSGDRGTEAFF. The chain couples TRBV29-1 to TRBJ1-1; 10 positions agree with TRBD1. There are 11 residues in the CDR3. Germline lookup yields CDR1 SQVTM and CDR2 ANQGSEA. V lost 7 bases, J lost 4 bases, and 0 bases stayed unmatched.

The gene calls are TRBV9 and TRBJ1-1; no reliable D call. CDR3 length equals 14 residues. Germline CDR1 and CDR2: SGDLS and YYNGEE. The germline V and J ends were trimmed by 3 bases and 1 base, with 10 bases remaining between them. The CDR3 protein is CASSGLQENTEAFF. The CDR3 DNA follows: TGTGCCAGCAGCGGATTACAAGAGAACACTGAAGCTTTCTTT.

The chain is built from TRBV6-1 and TRBJ1-5; D is unresolved. Trimming cost V 4 bases and J 7 bases, with 11 bases left between them. Germline V gene lookup returns CDR1 MNHNS and CDR2 SASEGT. The CDR3 is 13 amino acids. The CDR3 protein is CASSVLLSQPQHF. Here the CDR3 DNA reads TGTGCCAGCAGTGTTCTCCTTAGCCAGCCCCAGCATTTT.

CDR3 coding DNA: TGCGCCAGCAGCATATCCGGGACATCCTATGGCTACACCTTC. It codes for CASSISGTSYGYTF. The rearrangement uses TRBV5-1 and TRBJ1-2, with D maybe TRBD1 (6 bases). The CDR3 sequence is 14 residues long. The germline V gene encodes CDR1 SGHRS and CDR2 YFSETQ. V shed 4 bases and J shed 4 bases, with 14 bases lying between them.

The rearrangement uses TRBV27 and TRBJ1-2, with 9 bases lining up with TRBD1. Per the germline V gene, CDR1 is MNHEY and CDR2 is SMNVEV (reference sequence). V gave up 6 bases and J gave up 8 bases; unmatched junction bases: 10. The CDR3 is made up of 14 amino acids. In nucleotides, the CDR3 is TGTGCCAGCAGGGAGGGACAGGGTGGAGGCGGCTACACCTTC. Its translation is CASREGQGGGGYTF.

The sample holds one count of this clone. The chain combines TRBV30 with TRBJ1-5, with D perhaps TRBD1 (6 bases). The germline V gene has CDR1 GTSNPN and CDR2 SVGIG (reference sequence). CDR3 length: 16 residues. Trimming took off 2 bases at V and 1 base at J, with 15 bases between the two ends. This CDR3 is CAWSSRQAFSNQPQHF. CDR3 nucleotide sequence: TGTGCCTGGAGTTCACGACAGGCTTTCAGCAATCAGCCCCAGCATTTT.

The chain joins TRBV5-1 to TRBJ2-5; 12 nucleotides agree with TRBD1. With V trimmed by 5 bases and J by 5 bases, 4 bases remained unmatched. This CDR3 has 14 residues. From germline, CDR1 is SGHRS and CDR2 YFSETQ. CDR3 nucleotides: TGCGCCAGCAGAGGGACAGGGGGCAGTGAGACCCAGTACTTC. Protein sequence: CASRGTGGSETQYF. Drawing the rest from reference TRBV5-1 and TRBJ2-5, the complete variable domain is KAGVTQTPRYLIKTRGQQVTLSCSPISGHRSVSWYQQTPGQGLQFLFEYFSETQRNKGNFPGRFSGRQFSNSRSEMNVSTLELGDSALYLCASRGTGGSETQYFGPGTRLLVL.

V gene TRBV5-1 combines with J gene TRBJ2-7; D is perhaps TRBD2 (5 bases). V lost 1 base and J lost 5, with 16 bases in between. Germline V gives CDR1 SGHRS, CDR2 YFSETQ. The CDR3 totals 15 residues. This CDR3 reads CASSLSSSTVNEQYF. For the CDR3, the DNA is TGCGCCAGCAGCTTGAGTTCTAGCACAGTTAACGAGCAGTACTTC.

The J gene is TRBJ1-2, the V gene TRBV9, with a weak D call TRBD1 (5 bases). V dropped 0 bases and J dropped 3 bases, with 9 bases sitting between them. Germline V gives CDR1 SGDLS, CDR2 YYNGEE. The CDR3 is 14 residues long. The CDR3 sequence is CASSVGGGDYGYTF. DNA of the CDR3: TGTGCCAGCAGCGTAGGCGGAGGGGACTATGGCTACACCTTC. The full variable domain, with the rest looked up from reference TRBV9 and TRBJ1-2, is DSGVTQTPKHLITATGQRVTLRCSPRSGDLSVYWYQQSLDQGLQFLIQYYNGEERAKGNILERFSAQQFPDLHSELNLSSLELGDSALYFCASSVGGGDYGYTFGSGTRLTVV.

The rearrangement links TRBV11-1 to TRBJ2-2; D is unresolved. This CDR3 has 14 residues. The germline gives CDR1 SGHAT, CDR2 FQDESV (reference sequence). Trimming cost V 3 bases and J 3 bases, with 8 bases left between them. This chain's CDR3 is CASSFQRDTGELFF. CDR3 coding DNA: TGTGCCAGCAGCTTCCAACGGGACACCGGGGAGCTGTTTTTT.

The chain recombines TRBV28 with TRBJ1-5, with D possibly being TRBD1 (5 bases). The CDR3 length is 11 residues. CDR1 and CDR2 (germline): MDHEN, SYDVKM. Trimming took off 9 bases at V and 4 bases at J, with 7 bases between the two ends. CDR3 sequence: CASGANQPQHF. The CDR3 nucleotides are TGTGCCAGTGGGGCAAATCAGCCCCAGCATTTT.

V and J are TRBV28 and TRBJ2-5; TRBD2 matches 12 bases. Germline V lookup: CDR1 MDHEN, CDR2 SYDVKM. CDR3 length: 15 amino acids. V shed 5 bases, J shed 2 bases, and the junction held 3 bases outside the gene matches. CDR3 sequence reads: CASSILAGGQETQYF. The DNA of the CDR3 is TGTGCCAGCAGTATACTAGCGGGAGGTCAAGAGACCCAGTACTTC.

With respect to this clone: Germline is not matched at one junction end, which may reflect a read error. V usage is TRBV5-4 and J usage is TRBJ2-5, with no clear D. Germline CDR1 reads SGHNT; CDR2 reads YYREEE (reference sequence). The CDR3 extends over 15 amino acids. DNA of the CDR3: TGTGTCAGCAGCCCCCCAGCACGAGAGGTTGAGACCCAGTACTTC. Translated, it gives CVSSPPAREVETQYF. The full variable domain, its missing parts supplied by reference TRBV5-4 and TRBJ2-5, is ETGVTQSPTHLIKTRGQQVTLRCSSQSGHNTVSWYQQALGQGPQFIFQYYREEENGRGNFPPRFSGLQFPNYSSELNVNALELDDSALYLCVSSPPAREVETQYFGPGTRLLVL.

This clone was counted between two and nine times. The junction and the germline gene differ at one end; a read error may be behind it. V and J are TRBV5-6 and TRBJ2-7, with 8 bases identical to TRBD2. Germline V CDR1 and CDR2: SGHDT, YYEEEE. This CDR3 is 15 amino acids long. The CDR3: CVSSLAVGTRGEQYF. The CDR3 DNA sequence: TGTGTCAGCAGCTTGGCGGTCGGGACTAGAGGCGAGCAGTACTTC.

This clone was seen only once. This sequence joins TRBV19 and TRBJ2-1, with 10 bases fitting TRBD2. After removal of 0 bases from V and 11 bases from J, the junction contained 10 bases not matched to a gene. Germline V gene sequence: CDR1 LNHDA, CDR2 SQIVND (reference sequence). The CDR3 totals 16 residues. The CDR3 region has the DNA TGTGCCAGTAGTATAGATCTTCCTAGCGGGAGCGGGAAGCAGTTCTTC. Its protein product is CASSIDLPSGSGKQFF.

The chain employs TRBV29-1 and TRBJ2-5; D is undetermined. CDR3 length: 10 residues. Germline V lookup: CDR1 SQVTM, CDR2 ANQGSEA. V shed 2 bases and J shed 5 bases, with 3 bases lying between them. CDR3 region: CSVELETQYF. The CDR3 nucleotides read TGCAGCGTTGAACTGGAGACCCAGTACTTC.

J is TRBJ1-1 and V is TRBV6-1; D call uncertain. V lost 11 bases, J lost 3 bases, and 19 bases lay in between. Germline CDR1 and CDR2: MNHNS and SASEGT. This CDR3 region has 14 residues. The CDR3 coding sequence is TGTGCCGGGAGGTTTCGCCAAGGGTACACTGAAGCTTTCTTT. Translated, it gives CAGRFRQGYTEAFF.

The chain is built from TRBV28 and TRBJ2-5, with 7 bases lining up with TRBD1. The trim removed 6 bases at V and 6 bases at J, leaving 7 bases unmatched. Germline V gene lookup returns CDR1 MDHEN and CDR2 SYDVKM. CDR3 length equals 13 residues. The CDR3, as DNA: TGTGCCAGCAGCCAGACAGGGCTCAAGACCCAGTACTTC. As protein: CASSQTGLKTQYF.